What follows are 28 T cell receptor beta chains derived from one specimen sequenced in a study of memory CD4+ T cells and cytomegalovirus serostatus. Sequencing used immunoSEQ multiplex PCR; TCRdb keeps in-frame clones, though not all of them. This sample has tens of thousands of clones; roughly 80% occur once, and the top ten carry about 0.86%. Single viable CD3+CD4+CD8-CD45RO+ cells were sorted as the memory CD4+ T cells. What was sequenced was memory CD4+ T cells from blood. The receptors were sampled from an adult in good health and CMV-seronegative.

CDR3 loop: CASSLAGLGGYTF. Written as DNA, the CDR3 is TGTGCCAGCAGTTTGGCCGGCCTTGGGGGCTACACCTTC. V usage is TRBV27 and J usage is TRBJ1-2, with unresolved D. This CDR3 spans 13 amino acids. Germline V lookup: CDR1 MNHEY, CDR2 SMNVEV (reference sequence). The V end was cut by 3 bases, the J end by 8 bases, with 13 bases between.

This chain joins TRBV6-1 and TRBJ1-2; the D gene is possibly TRBD1 (6 bases). CDR1 is MNHNS and CDR2 is SASEGT in the germline V gene. Trimming cost V 0 bases and J 8 bases, with 10 bases left between them. CDR3 size: 13 residues. For the CDR3, the DNA is TGTGCCAGCAGTGAAGCGGGGGCGAGAGGCTACACCTTC. It translates to CASSEAGARGYTF.

V gene TRBV11-3 combines with J gene TRBJ2-1; TRBD2 matches 7 bases. The germline CDR1 and CDR2 sequences are SGHNT and YENEEA. This CDR3 contains 14 residues. After removal of 3 bases from V and 8 bases from J, the junction contained 7 bases not matched to a gene. This chain's CDR3 is CASSLGWEGYEQFF. The CDR3 bases are TGTGCCAGCAGCTTGGGATGGGAGGGCTATGAGCAGTTCTTC.

V is TRBV29-1 and J is TRBJ2-6; D gene unclear. Trimming cost V 0 bases and J 0 bases, with 15 bases left between them. This CDR3 has 18 residues. CDR1 and CDR2 (germline): SQVTM, ANQGSEA. The CDR3 coding sequence is TGCAGCGTTGAAGATCTTGGACGCTATAGCTCTGGGGCCAACGTCCTGACTTTC. Translating gives CSVEDLGRYSSGANVLTF.

The chain joins TRBV5-1 to TRBJ1-5; D unclear. V was pared by 0 bases and J by 5 bases, with 12 bases between. CDR1 and CDR2 from the germline V gene are SGHRS and YFSETQ. There are 15 residues in the CDR3. The CDR3 is CASSLGLSGDQPQHF. In DNA form, the CDR3 reads TGCGCCAGCAGCTTGGGGCTTTCGGGCGATCAGCCCCAGCATTTT. The variable domain in full, completed from reference TRBV5-1 and TRBJ1-5, reads KAGVTQTPRYLIKTRGQQVTLSCSPISGHRSVSWYQQTPGQGLQFLFEYFSETQRNKGNFPGRFSGRQFSNSRSEMNVSTLELGDSALYLCASSLGLSGDQPQHFGDGTRLSIL.

CDR3 sequence: CASSSLAGVYNEQFF. CDR3 nucleotide sequence: TGTGCCAGTAGTTCCCTAGCGGGCGTCTACAATGAGCAGTTCTTC. The chain is built from TRBV19 and TRBJ2-1; 8 bases fit TRBD2. Per germline, CDR1 LNHDA and CDR2 SQIVND (reference sequence). CDR3 length equals 15 residues. V dropped 5 bases and J dropped 3; count of bases not matched to a gene: 6.

The CDR3 reads CASSPQGDGEQYF. As DNA, the CDR3 is TGTGCCAGCAGCCCCCAGGGGGATGGCGAGCAGTACTTC. This rearrangement joins TRBV5-4 to TRBJ2-7, with 7 nucleotides matching TRBD1. CDR1 and CDR2 from the germline V gene are SGHNT and YYREEE (reference sequence). The length of the CDR3 is 13 residues. The V segment lost 4 bases and the J segment 6 bases; nucleotides outside the gene matches: 7.

The V call is TRBV7-7, the J call TRBJ2-1, with TRBD2 matching 12 bases. CDR1 is SSHAT, CDR2 FNYEAQ, per germline (reference sequence). Trimming took 2 bases from V and 6 from J; bases not matched to a gene: 14. The CDR3 runs 19 residues. CDR3 amino acids: CASSLFPSGRGKGGNEQFF. CDR3 DNA sequence: TGTGCCAGCAGCTTATTTCCTAGCGGGAGGGGAAAGGGCGGCAATGAGCAGTTCTTC. The variable domain in full, completed from reference TRBV7-7 and TRBJ2-1, reads GAGVSQSPRYKVTKRGQDVTLRCDPISSHATLYWYQQALGQGPEFLTYFNYEAQPDKSGLPSDRFSAERPEGSISTLTIQRTEQRDSAMYRCASSLFPSGRGKGGNEQFFGPGTRLTVL.

This clone was picked up a small number of times. This sequence joins TRBV4-1 and TRBJ2-3; D is ambiguous. Germline CDR1 reads MGHRA; CDR2 reads YSYEKL. Between the trimmed V and J ends, which lost 9 bases and 6 bases, there was a span of 16 bases. CDR3 size: 13 residues. The CDR3 region is CASESGIDDTQYF. CDR3 coding DNA: TGCGCCAGTGAGTCTGGGATTGACGATACGCAGTATTTT.

This chain joins TRBV5-6 and TRBJ1-2, with no clear D. CDR1 and CDR2 (germline): SGHDT, YYEEEE. V was shortened by 4 bases and J by 7 bases, with 8 bases between the two germline ends. This CDR3 has 11 residues. In DNA, the CDR3 is TGTGCCAGCAGCCTTGATACTGGCTACACCTTC. This translates into CASSLDTGYTF.

In this sample, this clone turned up a few times. V gene TRBV29-1 combines with J gene TRBJ1-1, with a weak D call TRBD1 (5 bases). CDR1 SQVTM and CDR2 ANQGSEA come from the germline V gene. The CDR3 contains 12 residues. The ends were cut back, 8 bases at V and 5 bases at J, with 15 bases in the middle. The CDR3: CSSGGDATEAFF. Written as DNA, the CDR3 is TGCAGCTCTGGGGGGGACGCAACTGAAGCTTTCTTT. Filled out from reference TRBV29-1 and TRBJ1-1, the complete variable domain reads SAVISQKPSRDICQRGTSLTIQCQVDSQVTMMFWYRQQPGQSLTLIATANQGSEATYESGFVIDKFPISRPNLTFSTLTVSNMSPEDSSIYLCSSGGDATEAFFGQGTRLTVV.

The CDR3 sequence: CACVLGFVNYGYTF. CDR3 coding DNA: TGTGCCTGCGTTCTGGGTTTCGTCAACTATGGCTACACCTTC. The V call is TRBV30, the J call TRBJ1-2; D is undetermined. Germline CDR1 reads GTSNPN; CDR2 reads SVGIG (reference sequence). This CDR3 comprises 14 residues. V lost 6 bases to trimming and J lost 2 bases, with 16 bases between them. Full variable domain (remainder filled in from reference TRBV30 and TRBJ1-2): SQTIHQWPATLVQPVGSPLSLECTVEGTSNPNLYWYRQAAGRGLQLLFYSVGIGQISSEVPQNLSASRPQDRQFILSSKKLLLSDSGFYLCACVLGFVNYGYTFGSGTRLTVV.

This clone has only a few counts. The V call is TRBV5-1, the J call TRBJ1-4; D is uncertain. The CDR3 has 12 residues. Per germline, CDR1 SGHRS and CDR2 YFSETQ. With 5 bases removed from V and 6 bases from J, the gap between germline ends came to 8 bases. The DNA of the CDR3 is TGCGCCAGCAGGGGTCTAGATGAAAAACTGTTTTTT. As protein: CASRGLDEKLFF.

The chain is built from TRBV2 and TRBJ2-1; 11 nucleotides agree with TRBD2. This CDR3 is built from 15 residues. The germline V gene encodes CDR1 SNHLY and CDR2 FYNNEI. V lost 3 bases and J lost 5; bases outside the gene matches: 3. Here the CDR3 reads CASSEGTSGNNEQFF. CDR3 nucleotide sequence: TGTGCCAGCAGTGAGGGGACTAGCGGTAACAATGAGCAGTTCTTC.

The V and J genes are TRBV5-6 and TRBJ1-2; D not certain. The CDR3 totals 14 residues. Germline-derived CDR1 and CDR2 are SGHDT and YYEEEE. V lost 0 bases to trimming and J lost 4 bases, with 10 bases between them. DNA of the CDR3: TGTGCCAGCAGCTTGGGGGTGGGTGCCTATGGCTACACCTTC. Translated: CASSLGVGAYGYTF. Based on the CDR3 plus reference TRBV5-6 and TRBJ1-2, the full variable domain is DAGVTQSPTHLIKTRGQQVTLRCSPKSGHDTVSWYQQALGQGPQFIFQYYEEEERQRGNFPDRFSGHQFPNYSSELNVNALLLGDSALYLCASSLGVGAYGYTFGSGTRLTVV.

The chain carries TRBV5-4 and TRBJ2-1; 8 positions match TRBD2. CDR1 is SGHNT, CDR2 YYREEE, per germline (reference sequence). After removal of 4 bases from V and 4 bases from J, the junction contained 7 bases not matched to a gene. CDR3 length: 15 amino acids. The CDR3 protein is CASSGSGGGYNEQFF. In DNA, the CDR3 is TGTGCCAGCAGCGGGTCGGGAGGGGGTTACAATGAGCAGTTCTTC.

This chain joins TRBV5-1 and TRBJ2-5; D not resolved. The CDR3 is 15 residues long. CDR1 SGHRS and CDR2 YFSETQ come from the germline V gene. Trimming stripped 3 bases from V and 5 bases from J, with 17 bases between. The CDR3 protein is CASSSVTLGFETQYF. The DNA for the CDR3 is TGCGCCAGCAGCTCCGTAACGCTAGGATTCGAGACCCAGTACTTC.

This clone was seen once. V gene TRBV7-2 combines with J gene TRBJ2-1, with unresolved D. The germline V and J ends were trimmed by 4 bases and 3 bases, with 10 bases remaining between them. This CDR3 contains 14 residues. Germline V gene sequence: CDR1 SGHTA, CDR2 FQGNSA. CDR3 residues: CASSSLWSYNEQFF. The CDR3 DNA reads as TGTGCCAGCAGCTCCCTTTGGAGCTACAATGAGCAGTTCTTC.

The chain combines TRBV7-3 with TRBJ2-1, with TRBD2 identical over 7 bases. From germline, CDR1 is SGHTA and CDR2 FQGTGA. The length of the CDR3 is 15 residues. The J segment lost 1 base and the V segment lost 1 base, leaving 1 base of the junction unmatched. For the CDR3, the DNA is TGTGCCAGCAGCTTAAGCGGGGGTTCCTACAATGAGCAGTTCTTC. Its translation: CASSLSGGSYNEQFF.

This sequence joins TRBV5-1 and TRBJ2-3; possible D gene TRBD2, 5 bases. Germline V CDR1 and CDR2: SGHRS, YFSETQ. This CDR3 region has 16 residues. V dropped 1 base and J dropped 0 bases, with 12 bases sitting between them. The CDR3 protein is CASSLWAGASTDTQYF. DNA for the CDR3: TGCGCCAGCAGCTTGTGGGCGGGTGCTAGCACAGATACGCAGTATTTT.

This sequence joins TRBV28 and TRBJ2-1, with D perhaps matching TRBD1 (6 bases). Looked up from germline, CDR1 is MDHEN and CDR2 is SYDVKM. This CDR3 is 15 amino acids long. The V end lost 4 bases, the J end lost 6 bases, and 16 bases lay between the germline ends. The CDR3 loop reads CASSSPRAGANEQFF. In nucleotides, the CDR3 is TGTGCCAGCAGTTCTCCCCGCGCAGGGGCCAATGAGCAGTTCTTC.

This chain connects TRBV12-1 to TRBJ2-7; TRBD1 was called by the table and not checked on the DNA. TRBV12-1 is listed as a pseudogene. The CDR3 is 11 residues long. Written as DNA, the CDR3 is TGTGCCAGCAGCTCACACAAAACAAGGTACTTC. Amino acid sequence: CASSSHKTRYF.

J is TRBJ2-7 and V is TRBV7-2; 10 bases are a match to TRBD2. The V segment lost 5 bases and the J segment 3 bases; nucleotides outside the gene matches: 7. The germline V gene encodes CDR1 SGHTA and CDR2 FQGNSA. The CDR3 runs to 15 residues. The CDR3 is CASSLERGGIYEQYF. The CDR3 coding sequence is TGTGCCAGCAGCCTTGAGCGGGGGGGGATCTACGAGCAGTACTTC.

V is TRBV5-1 and J is TRBJ2-2; tentative D call: TRBD2 (6 bases). Germline loops: CDR1 SGHRS, CDR2 YFSETQ. The CDR3 spans 14 residues. With 5 bases removed from V and 1 base from J, the gap between germline ends came to 9 bases. CDR3 region: CASRVRENTGELFF. In nucleotides, the CDR3 is TGCGCCAGCAGGGTGCGGGAGAACACCGGGGAGCTGTTTTTT.

The chain recombines TRBV30 with TRBJ1-1; no firm D call. This CDR3 region has 15 residues. V dropped 4 bases and J dropped 1 base, with 16 bases sitting between them. Looked up from germline, CDR1 is GTSNPN and CDR2 is SVGIG (reference sequence). CDR3 sequence: CAWKKMTGGNTEAFF. The CDR3 coding sequence is TGTGCCTGGAAAAAGATGACGGGAGGGAACACTGAAGCTTTCTTT.

The chain recombines TRBV7-2 with TRBJ2-3, with D hard to call. V lost 2 bases and J lost 3, with 12 bases in between. The CDR3 loop spans 15 amino acids. The germline V gene has CDR1 SGHTA and CDR2 FQGNSA. The CDR3 nucleotides are TGTGCCAGCAGCTTACCGGCCTTGAGGACAGATACGCAGTATTTT. It codes for CASSLPALRTDTQYF.

The V call is TRBV9, the J call TRBJ1-5, with D unclear. The CDR3 extends over 15 amino acids. Germline V gene sequence: CDR1 SGDLS, CDR2 YYNGEE. V lost 5 bases and J 2 bases, leaving 14 bases between the germline ends. CDR3 DNA sequence: TGTGCCAGCAGTGCAGGACTGACCGGCAATCAGCCCCAGCATTTT. Protein product: CASSAGLTGNQPQHF.

This clone showed up just a few times. V usage is TRBV28 and J usage is TRBJ2-1; D assignment may be TRBD1 or TRBD2 (5 bases each). The CDR3 contains 11 residues. From germline, CDR1 is MDHEN and CDR2 SYDVKM. CDR3 in amino acids: CASEGHNEQFF. The CDR3, as DNA: TGTGCTAGTGAGGGGCACAATGAGCAGTTCTTC.